A single sample gave rise to the 14 T cell receptor beta chains below, sequenced in a study of T-cell memory formation after mild COVID-19. TCRdb re-called the 5' RACE reads through MiXCR, storing one row per CDR3 protein. The data show roughly 150,000 distinct CDR3 sequences, 10% to 15% seen once. The specimen was PBMCs or a T cell subset sorted from them (not recorded which). These receptors were obtained from a man younger than 35 who had mild COVID-19 (a few samples of this study predate the infection). Cell type and time point are not known.

This clonotype was seen a few times. The CDR3 region has the DNA TGTGCCAGCAGCCCAGAGCGGGGGCGAGGAGGCACCGGGGAGCTGTTTTTT. Amino acid sequence: CASSPERGRGGTGELFF. This chain joins TRBV7-9 and TRBJ2-2; 8 bases fit TRBD2. V lost 5 bases to trimming and J lost 4 bases; unmatched junction nucleotides: 12. This CDR3 comprises 17 residues. CDR1 and CDR2 (germline): SEHNR, FQNEAQ (reference sequence).

The sample holds a few counts of this clonotype. V usage is TRBV7-3 and J usage is TRBJ2-5; 7 positions agree with TRBD1. V was clipped by 4 bases and J by 8 bases; unmatched bases: 10. This CDR3 contains 14 residues. Germline V lookup: CDR1 SGHTA, CDR2 FQGTGA. The CDR3 protein is CASSSTGVGVTQYF. CDR3 bases: TGTGCCAGCAGCTCTACAGGGGTGGGTGTAACCCAGTACTTC.

This clonotype came up a few times. The chain combines TRBV4-2 with TRBJ2-5; perhaps D is TRBD1 or TRBD2 (6 bases each). This CDR3 contains 14 residues. Germline V gene data show CDR1 as LGHNA and CDR2 as YNFKEQ. V shed 1 base and J shed 1 base, with 7 bases lying between them. As DNA, the CDR3 is TGTGCCAGCAGCCAAGGGGGGGCCCAAGAGACCCAGTACTTC. Translation gives CASSQGGAQETQYF.

The chain links TRBV29-1 to TRBJ2-1; D is perhaps TRBD1 or TRBD2 (6 bases each). This CDR3 is 16 amino acids long. Trimming removed 7 bases at V and 4 bases at J, with 23 bases between. Germline-derived CDR1 and CDR2 are SQVTM and ANQGSEA. The CDR3 nucleotides are TGCAGCGCTTGCAGGGTTGCCGGGGGCCTATACAATGAGCAGTTCTTC. It yields the protein CSACRVAGGLYNEQFF.

The rearrangement links TRBV6-4 to TRBJ1-5, with 7 positions matching TRBD1. The CDR3 is 15 residues long. With 3 bases clipped from V and 4 bases from J, the junction kept 6 bases outside the gene matches. CDR1 is MRHNA and CDR2 is SNTAGT in the germline V gene. The CDR3 sequence is CASSEGQRCNQPQHF. CDR3 nucleotides: TGTGCCAGCAGTGAGGGACAGAGATGTAATCAGCCCCAGCATTTT.

The genes are TRBV11-2 and TRBJ2-3, with 10 bases matching TRBD2. Per germline, CDR1 SGHAT and CDR2 FQNNGV. This CDR3 contains 15 residues. J lost 5 bases, V lost 2 bases, and 4 bases had no gene match. CDR3 in amino acids: CASSLQRGGKDTQYF. In nucleotides, the CDR3 is TGTGCCAGCAGCTTACAGCGGGGGGGCAAAGATACGCAGTATTTT.

Ten or more counts support this clonotype. V is TRBV6-1 and J is TRBJ1-5; 8 positions agree with TRBD1. Losses at the gene ends were 6 bases for V and 1 base for J; bases not matched to a gene: 5. CDR1 is MNHNS, CDR2 SASEGT, per germline. There are 15 residues in the CDR3. This CDR3 reads CASSGTGGSNQPQHF. The CDR3 DNA follows: TGTGCCAGCAGCGGTACAGGGGGAAGCAATCAGCCCCAGCATTTT.

Only a few counts were recorded for this clonotype. V usage is TRBV7-2 and J usage is TRBJ2-1; D assignment may be TRBD1 or TRBD2 (5 bases each). From germline, CDR1 is SGHTA and CDR2 FQGNSA. This CDR3 region has 16 residues. V was shortened by 5 bases and J by 6 bases, with 20 bases between the two germline ends. DNA of the CDR3: TGTGCCAGCAGCCCCGTTGGGGGTCTAGCTCCCAATGAGCAGTTCTTC. Its translation is CASSPVGGLAPNEQFF.

The chain uses TRBV2 and TRBJ2-3, with 7 bases that match TRBD1. Germline V gene lookup returns CDR1 SNHLY and CDR2 FYNNEI. The length of the CDR3 is 14 residues. Trimming removed 6 bases from V and 3 bases from J; junction bases left unmatched: 6. CDR3 DNA sequence: TGTGCCAGCAGAGGGACAGCAGGGACAGATACGCAGTATTTT. Amino acids: CASRGTAGTDTQYF.

This clonotype was counted only a few times. The CDR3 DNA reads TGTGCCAGCAGCTACGGGGCCCTTAGCACAGATACGCAGTATTTT. Translation gives CASSYGALSTDTQYF. The rearrangement joins TRBV4-2 to TRBJ2-3, with D perhaps given as TRBD1 or TRBD2 (5 bases each). The V end was cut by 5 bases, the J end by 0 bases, with 12 bases between. There are 15 residues in the CDR3. In germline, CDR1 is LGHNA, CDR2 YNFKEQ.

This clonotype was found a few times. The CDR3 coding sequence is TGCAGTGCTAGCAGGGACAGACCCTACGAGCAGTACTTC. It specifies CSASRDRPYEQYF. The chain is built from TRBV20-1 and TRBJ2-7; 7 bases map to TRBD1. The germline gives CDR1 DFQATT, CDR2 SNEGSKA (reference sequence). The CDR3 spans 13 residues. The V gene end was trimmed by 3 bases and the J gene end by 2 bases; junction bases not matched to a gene: 4.

V gene TRBV7-9 combines with J gene TRBJ1-5, with a tentative D call TRBD1 (5 bases). Germline loops: CDR1 SEHNR, CDR2 FQNEAQ (reference sequence). The V end lost 6 bases, the J end lost 4 bases, and 13 bases lay between the germline ends. The CDR3 spans 14 residues. CDR3 DNA: TGTGCCAGCAGTTCAGGGTTCGGAAATCAGCCCCAGCATTTT. The encoded protein is CASSSGFGNQPQHF.

There are a few counts of this clonotype. The chain links TRBV12-3 or TRBV12-4 to TRBJ1-1, with TRBD1 matching 7 bases. The CDR3 totals 10 residues. J gave up 8 bases and V 11 bases, and 5 bases lay outside the gene matches. CDR3 nucleotide sequence: TGTGCCGGGACGACAGGGGAAGCTTTCTTT. Protein sequence: CAGTTGEAFF.

This clonotype was detected a few times. The gene calls are TRBV7-8 and TRBJ2-3; D not resolved. The CDR3 is 15 amino acids. Germline lookup yields CDR1 SGHVS and CDR2 FQNEAQ. The V end was cut by 6 bases, the J end by 1 base, with 14 bases between. The CDR3 spells CASRRYYERTDTQYF. The DNA of the CDR3 is TGTGCCAGCAGACGATACTACGAACGCACAGATACGCAGTATTTT. The variable domain in full, with the rest retrieved from reference TRBV7-8 and TRBJ2-3, is GAGVSQSPRYKVAKRGQDVALRCDPISGHVSLFWYQQALGQGPEFLTYFQNEAQLDKSGLPSDRFFAERPEGSVSTLKIQRTQQEDSAVYLCASRRYYERTDTQYFGPGTRLTVL.